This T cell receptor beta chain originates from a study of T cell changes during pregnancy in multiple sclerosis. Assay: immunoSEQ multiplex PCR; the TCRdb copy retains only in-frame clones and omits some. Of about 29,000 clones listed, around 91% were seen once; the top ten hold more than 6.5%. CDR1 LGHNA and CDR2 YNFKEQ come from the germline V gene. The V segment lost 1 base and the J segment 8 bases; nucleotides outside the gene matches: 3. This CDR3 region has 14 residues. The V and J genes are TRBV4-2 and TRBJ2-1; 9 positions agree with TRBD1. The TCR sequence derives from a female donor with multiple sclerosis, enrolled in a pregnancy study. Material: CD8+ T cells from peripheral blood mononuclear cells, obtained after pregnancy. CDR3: CASSQGQGDHEQFF. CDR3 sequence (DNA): TGTGCCAGCAGCCAAGGACAGGGGGATCATGAGCAGTTCTTC.